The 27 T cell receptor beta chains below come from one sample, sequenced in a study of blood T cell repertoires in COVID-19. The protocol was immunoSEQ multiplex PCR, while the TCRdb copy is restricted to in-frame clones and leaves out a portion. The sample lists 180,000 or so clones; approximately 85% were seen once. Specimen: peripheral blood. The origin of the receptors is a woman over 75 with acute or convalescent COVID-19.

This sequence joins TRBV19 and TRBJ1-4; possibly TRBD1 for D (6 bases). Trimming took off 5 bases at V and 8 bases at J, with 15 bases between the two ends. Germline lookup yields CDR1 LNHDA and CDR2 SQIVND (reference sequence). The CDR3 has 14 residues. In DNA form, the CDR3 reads TGTGCCAGTAGTCCACAGGGAAGAAAGGAAAAACTGTTTTTT. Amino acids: CASSPQGRKEKLFF.

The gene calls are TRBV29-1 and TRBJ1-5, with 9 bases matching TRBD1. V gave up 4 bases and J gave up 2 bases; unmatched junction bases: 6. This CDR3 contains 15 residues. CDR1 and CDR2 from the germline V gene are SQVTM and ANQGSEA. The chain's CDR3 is CSVGATGGGNQPQHF. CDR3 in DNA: TGCAGCGTTGGAGCAACAGGGGGCGGCAATCAGCCCCAGCATTTT.

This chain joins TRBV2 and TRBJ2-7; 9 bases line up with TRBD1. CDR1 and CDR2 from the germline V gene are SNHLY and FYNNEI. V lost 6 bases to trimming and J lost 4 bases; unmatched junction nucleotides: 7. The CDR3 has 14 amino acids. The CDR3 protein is CASRRPGQGYEQYF. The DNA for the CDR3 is TGTGCCAGCAGACGTCCGGGACAGGGTTACGAGCAGTACTTC.

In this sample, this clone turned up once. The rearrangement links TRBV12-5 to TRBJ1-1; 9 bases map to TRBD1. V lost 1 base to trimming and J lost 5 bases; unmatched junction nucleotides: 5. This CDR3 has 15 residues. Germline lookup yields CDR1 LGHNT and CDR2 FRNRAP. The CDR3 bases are TGTGCTAGTGGTTTGGAACAGGGGGCCCCGACTGAAGCTTTCTTT. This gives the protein CASGLEQGAPTEAFF.

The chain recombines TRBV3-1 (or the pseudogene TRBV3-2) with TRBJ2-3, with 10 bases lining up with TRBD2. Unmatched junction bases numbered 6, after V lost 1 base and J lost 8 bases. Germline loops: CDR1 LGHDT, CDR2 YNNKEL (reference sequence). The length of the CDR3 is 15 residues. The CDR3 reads CASSQGPSGSSTQYF. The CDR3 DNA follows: TGTGCCAGCAGCCAAGGCCCTAGCGGGAGCTCTACGCAGTATTTT.

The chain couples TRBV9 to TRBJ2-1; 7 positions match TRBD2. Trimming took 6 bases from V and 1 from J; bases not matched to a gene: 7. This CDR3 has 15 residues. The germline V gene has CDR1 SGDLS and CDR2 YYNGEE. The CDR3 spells CASNPLGGSYNEQFF. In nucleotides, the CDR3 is TGTGCCAGCAACCCATTGGGAGGGTCCTACAATGAGCAGTTCTTC.

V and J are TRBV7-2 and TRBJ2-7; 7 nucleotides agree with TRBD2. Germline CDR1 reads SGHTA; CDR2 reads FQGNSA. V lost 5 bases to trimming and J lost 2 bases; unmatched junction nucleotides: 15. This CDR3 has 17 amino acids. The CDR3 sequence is CASSRGVAGRTTYEQYF. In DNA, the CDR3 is TGTGCCAGCAGCCGCGGGGTAGCGGGTCGCACCACCTACGAGCAGTACTTC.

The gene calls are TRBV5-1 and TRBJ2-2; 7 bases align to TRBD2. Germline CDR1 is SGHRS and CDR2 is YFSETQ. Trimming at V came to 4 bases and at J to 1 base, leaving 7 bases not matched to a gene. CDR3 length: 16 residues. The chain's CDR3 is CASSSLAEVNTGELFF. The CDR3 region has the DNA TGCGCCAGCAGCAGTCTAGCGGAGGTGAACACCGGGGAGCTGTTTTTT.

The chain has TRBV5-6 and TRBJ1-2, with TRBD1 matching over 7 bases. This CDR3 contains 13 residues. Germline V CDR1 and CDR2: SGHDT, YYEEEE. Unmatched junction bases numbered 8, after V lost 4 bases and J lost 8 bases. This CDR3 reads CASSPVGTEGYTF. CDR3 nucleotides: TGTGCCAGCAGCCCCGTGGGGACAGAAGGCTACACCTTC.

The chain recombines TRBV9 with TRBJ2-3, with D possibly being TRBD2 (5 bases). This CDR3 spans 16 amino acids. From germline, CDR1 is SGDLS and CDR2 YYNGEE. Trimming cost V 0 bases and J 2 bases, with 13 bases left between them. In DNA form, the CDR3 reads TGTGCCAGCAGCGTAGATATAGCGAAGGACACAGATACGCAGTATTTT. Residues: CASSVDIAKDTDTQYF. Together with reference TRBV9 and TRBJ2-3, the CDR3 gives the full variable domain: DSGVTQTPKHLITATGQRVTLRCSPRSGDLSVYWYQQSLDQGLQFLIQYYNGEERAKGNILERFSAQQFPDLHSELNLSSLELGDSALYFCASSVDIAKDTDTQYFGPGTRLTVL.

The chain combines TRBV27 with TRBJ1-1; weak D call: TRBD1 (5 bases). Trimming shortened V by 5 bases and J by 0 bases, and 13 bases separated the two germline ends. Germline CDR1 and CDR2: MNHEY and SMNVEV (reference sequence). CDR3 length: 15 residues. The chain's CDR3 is CASSLSRVVNTEAFF. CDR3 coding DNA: TGTGCCAGCAGTCTTTCCAGGGTAGTGAACACTGAAGCTTTCTTT.

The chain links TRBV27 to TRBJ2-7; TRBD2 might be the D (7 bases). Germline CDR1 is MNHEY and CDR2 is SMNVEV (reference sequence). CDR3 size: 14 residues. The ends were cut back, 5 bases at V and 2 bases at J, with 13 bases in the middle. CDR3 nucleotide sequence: TGTGCCAGCAGTCCCAGGGGAGGGGCCTACGAGCAGTACTTC. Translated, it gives CASSPRGGAYEQYF.

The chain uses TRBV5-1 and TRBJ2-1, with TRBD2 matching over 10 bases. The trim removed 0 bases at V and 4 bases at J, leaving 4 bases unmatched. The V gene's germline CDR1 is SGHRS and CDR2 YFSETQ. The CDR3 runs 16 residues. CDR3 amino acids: CASSLATTSGYNEQFF. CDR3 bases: TGCGCCAGCAGCTTGGCGACGACTAGCGGGTACAATGAGCAGTTCTTC.

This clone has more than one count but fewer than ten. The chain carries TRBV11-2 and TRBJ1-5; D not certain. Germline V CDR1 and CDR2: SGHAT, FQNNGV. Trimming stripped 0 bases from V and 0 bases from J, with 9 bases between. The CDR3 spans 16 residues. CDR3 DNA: TGTGCCAGCAGCTTAGATCGCTACTATAGCAATCAGCCCCAGCATTTT. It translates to CASSLDRYYSNQPQHF.

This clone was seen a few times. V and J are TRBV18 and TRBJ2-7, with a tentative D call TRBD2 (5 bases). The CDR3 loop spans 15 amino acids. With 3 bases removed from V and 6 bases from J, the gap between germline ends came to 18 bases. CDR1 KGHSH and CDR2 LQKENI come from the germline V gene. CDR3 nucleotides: TGTGCCAGCTCACCCTCGGGAAAACGTGTCTCCGAGCAGTACTTC. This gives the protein CASSPSGKRVSEQYF.

CDR3 DNA: TGTGCCACCAGCAGAGATGGGGGGGACGGCTACACCTTC. Residues: CATSRDGGDGYTF. The V and J genes are TRBV15 and TRBJ1-2, with TRBD1 as a possible D gene (5 bases). This CDR3 region has 13 residues. Germline V gene sequence: CDR1 LNHNV, CDR2 YYDKDF (reference sequence). V lost 0 bases, J lost 8 bases, and 10 bases lay in between.

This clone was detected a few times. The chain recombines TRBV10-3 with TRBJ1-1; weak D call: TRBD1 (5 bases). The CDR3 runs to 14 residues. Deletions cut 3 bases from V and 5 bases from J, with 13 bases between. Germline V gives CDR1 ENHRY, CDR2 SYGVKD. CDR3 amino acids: CAISDQGSRTEAFF. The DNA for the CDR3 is TGTGCCATCAGTGACCAGGGCTCAAGGACTGAAGCTTTCTTT.

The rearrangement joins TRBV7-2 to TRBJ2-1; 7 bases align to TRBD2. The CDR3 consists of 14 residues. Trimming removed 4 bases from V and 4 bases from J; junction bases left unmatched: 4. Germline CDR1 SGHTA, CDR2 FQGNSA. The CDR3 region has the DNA TGTGCCAGCAGCTCTGTCGGGGGGTACAATGAGCAGTTCTTC. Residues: CASSSVGGYNEQFF.

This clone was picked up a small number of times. CDR3 residues: CASSLEGGADYGYTF. The CDR3 DNA is TGTGCCAGCAGCCTGGAAGGGGGGGCGGACTATGGCTACACCTTC. The V call is TRBV28, the J call TRBJ1-2, with a possible D match to TRBD1 (6 bases). V was clipped by 6 bases and J by 3 bases, with 17 bases between them. The CDR3 extends over 15 amino acids. CDR1 and CDR2 from the germline V gene are MDHEN and SYDVKM.

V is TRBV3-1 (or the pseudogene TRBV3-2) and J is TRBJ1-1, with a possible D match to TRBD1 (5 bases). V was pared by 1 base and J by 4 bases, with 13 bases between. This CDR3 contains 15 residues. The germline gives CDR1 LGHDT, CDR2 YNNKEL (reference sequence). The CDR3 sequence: CASSQGGARATEAFF. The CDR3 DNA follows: TGTGCCAGCAGCCAAGGCGGGGCGAGGGCCACTGAAGCTTTCTTT.

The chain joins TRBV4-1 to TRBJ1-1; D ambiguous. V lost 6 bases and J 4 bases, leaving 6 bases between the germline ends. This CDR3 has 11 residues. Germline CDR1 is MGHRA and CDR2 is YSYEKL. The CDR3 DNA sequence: TGCGCCAGCAGGGCTGGCACTGAAGCTTTCTTT. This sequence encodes CASRAGTEAFF.

Here the CDR3 DNA reads TGCAGCGTTGAAGTTGCGTCTAATGAAAAACTGTTTTTT. The encoded protein is CSVEVASNEKLFF. The V and J genes are TRBV29-1 and TRBJ1-4; D is undetermined. There are 13 residues in the CDR3. The germline gives CDR1 SQVTM, CDR2 ANQGSEA. V gave up 1 base and J gave up 3 bases, with 6 bases separating them.

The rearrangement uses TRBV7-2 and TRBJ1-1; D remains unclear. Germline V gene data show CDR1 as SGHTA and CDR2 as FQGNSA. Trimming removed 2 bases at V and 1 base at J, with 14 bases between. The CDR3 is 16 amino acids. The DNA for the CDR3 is TGTGCCAGCAGCTTATTTGGGCTGAAAGGGAACACTGAAGCTTTCTTT. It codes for CASSLFGLKGNTEAFF.

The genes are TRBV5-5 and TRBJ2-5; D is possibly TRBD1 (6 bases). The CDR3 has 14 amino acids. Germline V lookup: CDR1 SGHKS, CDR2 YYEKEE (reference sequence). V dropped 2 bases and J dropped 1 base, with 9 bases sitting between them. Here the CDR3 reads CASSFGQLQETQYF. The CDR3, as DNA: TGTGCCAGCAGCTTCGGACAGCTCCAAGAGACCCAGTACTTC.

CDR3: CASSPLGLAGDNEQFF. The CDR3 nucleotides are TGTGCCAGCTCACCCCTAGGACTAGCGGGAGACAATGAGCAGTTCTTC. V gene TRBV18 combines with J gene TRBJ2-1; TRBD2 matches 13 bases. CDR1 and CDR2 from the germline V gene are KGHSH and LQKENI. The CDR3 covers 16 residues. V trimming: 3 bases; J trimming: 5 bases; junction bases outside the gene matches: 4.

CDR3 in amino acids: CASSWGLAGARDTQYF. The DNA of the CDR3 is TGTGCCAGCAGCTGGGGACTAGCGGGTGCTAGGGATACGCAGTATTTT. The V and J genes are TRBV5-6 and TRBJ2-3; 12 positions agree with TRBD2. The CDR3 has 16 amino acids. Losses at the gene ends were 3 bases for V and 6 bases for J; bases not matched to a gene: 8. CDR1 and CDR2 (germline): SGHDT, YYEEEE. Full variable domain (rest looked up from reference TRBV5-6 and TRBJ2-3): DAGVTQSPTHLIKTRGQQVTLRCSPKSGHDTVSWYQQALGQGPQFIFQYYEEEERQRGNFPDRFSGHQFPNYSSELNVNALLLGDSALYLCASSWGLAGARDTQYFGPGTRLTVL.

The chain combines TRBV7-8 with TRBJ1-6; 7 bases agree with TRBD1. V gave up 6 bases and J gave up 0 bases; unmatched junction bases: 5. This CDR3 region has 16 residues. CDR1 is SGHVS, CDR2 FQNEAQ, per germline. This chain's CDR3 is CASRSGDSSYNSPLHF. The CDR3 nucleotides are TGTGCCAGCAGGTCAGGGGACAGCTCCTATAATTCACCCCTCCACTTT.